This T cell receptor (beta chain) was profiled in a study of cytomegalovirus exposure and HLA in healthy donors. Study information: An earlier analysis found 95 million to 140 million unique TCR beta sequences from 150 million to 200 million T cells. Findings and limits, study-wide: Among TCR beta chains, those listed as cytomegalovirus-associated numbered over 150. The sole available immune exposure information was CMV serostatus.

13 Jbeta primers and 60 Vbeta primers were used for the PCR. Clones were sequenced by immunoSEQ multiplex PCR, and TCRdb holds only the in-frame ones, with some missing. The sample yields more than 100,000 clones, 60% to 80% seen once. Trimming took 5 bases from V and 5 from J; bases not matched to a gene: 12. CDR3 size: 16 residues. Looked up from germline, CDR1 is LNHNV and CDR2 is YYDKDF (reference sequence). As for this clone: Its cognate antigen is unknown.

The chain links TRBV15 to TRBJ1-2; 9 nucleotides agree with TRBD1. This receptor was obtained from an older woman in good health and CMV-seronegative. The sequenced material came from PBMCs. The CDR3 coding sequence is TGTGCCACCAGCCCTCAAAGGACAGGGGACCCTTATGGCTACACCTTC. The encoded protein is CATSPQRTGDPYGYTF.